This is a list of T cell receptor beta chains from one sample in a study of T cell responses to AZD1222 COVID-19 vaccine. Generated by immunoSEQ multiplex PCR, the TCRdb table keeps only in-frame clones and is missing some. The data contain some 150,000 clones, 75% to 95% of them singletons. The sequences come from peripheral blood, collected on day 0 of MenACWY control vaccination. The receptors come from an adult in good health. Both conserved end residues are part of each CDR3. D genes are given only for firm matches. Size tells how often a clone was seen (once, few, many) or the class of an expanded clone, and some rows leave it out.

CDR3 length	V gene	J gene	clone size	D gene	CDR3 protein	CDR3 DNA
17	TRBV11-3	TRBJ2-1	NA	TRBD2	CASSIGLAGGLGNEQFF	TGTGCCAGCAGCATCGGACTAGCGGGGGGGCTAGGGAATGAGCAGTTCTTC
12	TRBV11-3	TRBJ2-1	NA	NA	CASSTDRNEQFF	TGTGCCAGCAGTACCGACAGGAATGAGCAGTTCTTC
14	TRBV7-9	TRBJ2-5	few	TRBD2	CASSLPGGQETQYF	TGTGCCAGCAGCTTACCGGGAGGCCAAGAGACCCAGTACTTC
14	TRBV16	TRBJ1-5	NA	TRBD1	CASSQTSGGQPQHF	TGTGCCAGCAGCCAAACGTCAGGGGGTCAGCCCCAGCATTTT
15	TRBV28	TRBJ1-1	NA	NA	CASSGQSTPNTEAFF	TGTGCCAGCAGCGGACAGTCAACCCCGAACACTGAAGCTTTCTTT
14	TRBV5-1	TRBJ2-7	once	NA	CASSLDGSSYEQYF	TGCGCCAGCAGCTTGGACGGAAGCTCCTACGAGCAGTACTTC
15	TRBV28	TRBJ1-6	NA	TRBD1	CASSWGGQGESPLHF	TGTGCCAGCAGTTGGGGGGGACAGGGGGAGTCACCCCTCCACTTT
15	TRBV3-1/TRBV3-2	TRBJ2-5	NA	TRBD1	CASSPTGGYGETQYF	TGTGCCAGCAGCCCTACAGGGGGCTACGGTGAGACCCAGTACTTC
18	TRBV5-1	TRBJ2-1	NA	TRBD2	CASSPRLAGGTSYNEQFF	TGCGCCAGCAGCCCAAGACTAGCGGGGGGCACCTCCTACAATGAGCAGTTCTTC
12	TRBV3-1/TRBV3-2	TRBJ1-2	once	NA	CASSQGTYGYTF	TGTGCCAGCAGCCAGGGGACCTATGGCTACACCTTC
16	TRBV27	TRBJ1-1	NA	NA	CASSLSAQGGRTEAFF	TGTGCCAGCAGTTTATCGGCCCAGGGAGGGCGAACTGAAGCTTTCTTT
12	TRBV6-5	TRBJ2-7	NA	NA	CASGTRPYEQYF	TGTGCCAGCGGGACACGACCCTACGAGCAGTACTTC
14	TRBV9	TRBJ2-2	NA	TRBD2	CASTSGPNTGELFF	TGTGCCAGCACTAGCGGGCCGAACACCGGGGAGCTGTTTTTT
15	TRBV5-6	TRBJ1-2	NA	TRBD1	CASSLRAGQGSGYTF	TGTGCCAGCAGCTTAAGGGCCGGACAGGGAAGCGGCTACACCTTC
13	TRBV27	TRBJ1-1	NA	NA	CASSYTANTEAFF	TGTGCCAGCAGTTATACAGCGAACACTGAAGCTTTCTTT
15	TRBV19	TRBJ1-1	NA	NA	CASSIAGRMNTEAFF	TGTGCCAGTAGTATCGCGGGGCGGATGAACACTGAAGCTTTCTTT
15	TRBV24-1	TRBJ2-2	NA	NA	CATSDPTGNGGELFF	TGTGCCACCAGTGATCCCACAGGGAACGGCGGGGAGCTGTTTTTT
15	TRBV15	TRBJ1-6	NA	TRBD1	CATSSAGQGKAPLHF	TGTGCCACCAGCAGCGCGGGACAGGGGAAGGCACCCCTCCACTTT
13	TRBV6-5	TRBJ1-1	NA	NA	CASSLELGTEAFF	TGTGCCAGCAGTCTAGAGCTTGGGACTGAAGCTTTCTTT
13	TRBV24-1	TRBJ2-7	NA	NA	CATSDGASYEQYF	TGTGCCACCAGTGATGGGGCTTCCTACGAGCAGTACTTC
15	TRBV7-8	TRBJ2-1	few	NA	CASSFLGGYYNEQFF	TGTGCCAGCAGCTTTCTTGGCGGATACTACAATGAGCAGTTCTTC
19	TRBV7-7	TRBJ2-6	NA	TRBD2	CASSLGTSGSSSGANVLTF	TGTGCCAGCAGCTTGGGGACTAGCGGGTCCAGCTCTGGGGCCAACGTCCTGACTTTC
18	TRBV9	TRBJ1-6	NA	NA	CASSVDPWQSNGLSPLHF	TGTGCCAGCAGCGTAGATCCGTGGCAGAGTAATGGGTTGTCACCCCTCCACTTT
16	TRBV16	TRBJ1-5	NA	NA	CASSQFSGDSNQPQHF	TGTGCCAGCAGCCAATTCTCGGGGGATAGCAATCAGCCCCAGCATTTT
16	TRBV10-1	TRBJ2-1	NA	TRBD1	CAIPGPGQGAVNEQFF	TGCGCCATCCCCGGCCCGGGACAGGGGGCGGTGAATGAGCAGTTCTTC
14	TRBV7-9	TRBJ1-4	NA	TRBD1	CASSSWDRNEKLFF	TGTGCCAGCAGCTCCTGGGACAGGAATGAAAAACTGTTTTTT
15	TRBV7-2	TRBJ1-5	NA	NA	CASSFSHRSNQPQHF	TGTGCCAGCAGCTTCTCCCATCGCAGCAATCAGCCCCAGCATTTT
16	TRBV6-2/TRBV6-3	TRBJ2-2	NA	TRBD2	CASSYRLAGFTGELFF	TGTGCCAGCAGTTATCGTCTAGCGGGGTTCACCGGGGAGCTGTTTTTT
14	TRBV5-8	TRBJ1-1	NA	NA	CASTYRQRNTEAFF	TGTGCCAGTACCTATAGACAGAGGAACACTGAAGCTTTCTTT
15	TRBV27	TRBJ2-3	NA	TRBD2	CASTPRLASTDTQYF	TGTGCCAGCACCCCGCGACTAGCGAGCACAGATACGCAGTATTTT
12	TRBV2	TRBJ1-5	NA	NA	CASSGNFQPQHF	TGTGCCAGCAGTGGGAACTTTCAGCCCCAGCATTTT
14	TRBV5-4	TRBJ2-5	NA	TRBD2	CASSSLAGAKTQYF	TGTGCCAGCAGCTCCTTAGCGGGAGCGAAGACCCAGTACTTC
14	TRBV2	TRBJ1-5	NA	NA	CASSDWGSNQPQHF	TGTGCCAGCAGTGATTGGGGATCCAATCAGCCCCAGCATTTT
15	TRBV5-4	TRBJ1-1	NA	NA	CASSLARRGNTEAFF	TGTGCCAGCAGCTTGGCGAGGCGGGGGAACACTGAAGCTTTCTTT
11	TRBV20-1	TRBJ2-1	NA	NA	CSARGLREQFF	TGCAGTGCTAGAGGCCTCCGCGAGCAGTTCTTC
16	TRBV18	TRBJ2-1	once	TRBD2	CASSPFNGRAEYEQFF	TGTGCCAGCTCACCATTTAACGGGAGGGCCGAATATGAGCAGTTCTTC
18	TRBV18	TRBJ2-7	NA	TRBD1	CASSPRGTGGRISYEQYF	TGTGCCAGCTCACCACGGGGGACAGGGGGAAGAATATCCTACGAGCAGTACTTC
11	TRBV4-2	TRBJ2-1	NA	NA	CASSQENEQFF	TGTGCCAGCAGCCAAGAAAATGAGCAGTTCTTC
17	TRBV7-2	TRBJ1-3	NA	NA	CASSPGRGETSGNTIYF	TGTGCCAGCAGCCCGGGGCGGGGGGAAACATCTGGAAACACCATATATTTT
14	TRBV5-4	TRBJ2-7	NA	NA	CASRDYGMAYEQYF	TGTGCCAGCAGGGACTATGGCATGGCCTACGAGCAGTACTTC
14	TRBV27	TRBJ1-1	NA	TRBD1	CASSPDRGNTEAFF	TGTGCCAGCAGCCCGGACAGGGGGAACACTGAAGCTTTCTTT
17	TRBV19	TRBJ1-2	NA	NA	CASSASMKRGRVNGYTF	TGTGCCAGTAGTGCTTCGATGAAGCGTGGGCGGGTTAATGGCTACACCTTC
18	TRBV18	TRBJ2-3	NA	NA	CASSPRQGRASSTDTQYF	TGTGCCAGCTCACCAAGGCAGGGGCGAGCCTCTAGCACAGATACGCAGTATTTT
12	TRBV29-1	TRBJ2-2	NA	NA	CSVGGNTGELFF	TGCAGCGTTGGGGGTAACACCGGGGAGCTGTTTTTT
14	TRBV30	TRBJ1-6	NA	NA	CAWSADTYLSPLHF	TGTGCCTGGAGTGCCGACACTTATCTCTCACCCCTCCACTTT
14	TRBV2	TRBJ1-5	NA	NA	CASSALYSNQPQHF	TGTGCCAGCAGTGCTCTCTATAGCAATCAGCCCCAGCATTTT
17	TRBV7-6	TRBJ1-3	NA	NA	CASSPLFPLPSGNTIYF	TGTGCCAGCAGCCCCCTGTTTCCTCTACCCTCTGGAAACACCATATATTTT
16	TRBV5-1	TRBJ2-2	NA	NA	CASSLARTWISGELFF	TGCGCCAGCAGCTTGGCCAGGACGTGGATCTCCGGGGAGCTGTTTTTT
15	TRBV27	TRBJ2-7	NA	NA	CASSFSSTGPYEQYF	TGTGCCAGCAGTTTCTCCTCGACAGGACCCTACGAGCAGTACTTC
15	TRBV28	TRBJ2-1	NA	NA	CASSTPSPRVNEQFF	TGTGCCAGCAGTACACCAAGCCCAAGGGTCAATGAGCAGTTCTTC
16	TRBV7-2	TRBJ2-6	few	NA	CASSSPGFPGANVLTF	TGTGCCAGCAGCTCCCCAGGGTTTCCTGGGGCCAACGTCCTGACTTTC
13	TRBV6-5	TRBJ1-5	once	NA	CASSYSEGQPQHF	TGTGCCAGCAGTTACTCTGAAGGTCAGCCCCAGCATTTT
14	TRBV7-9	TRBJ1-5	NA	TRBD1	CASSSTGGYQPQHF	TGTGCCAGCAGCTCAACAGGGGGGTATCAGCCCCAGCATTTT
12	TRBV5-1	TRBJ2-1	NA	NA	CASSLNSADQFF	TGCGCCAGCAGCTTGAACTCGGCAGATCAGTTCTTC
13	TRBV7-3	TRBJ2-1	once	NA	CASRVPAGGEQFF	TGTGCCAGCAGGGTACCCGCTGGGGGGGAGCAGTTCTTC
16	TRBV3-1/TRBV3-2	TRBJ2-2	NA	NA	CASSTFGGMDTGELFF	TGTGCCAGCAGCACCTTTGGGGGTATGGACACCGGGGAGCTGTTTTTT
15	TRBV2	TRBJ2-2	few	TRBD1	CASRGTGGGTGELFF	TGTGCCAGCAGGGGGACAGGGGGAGGAACCGGGGAGCTGTTTTTT
14	TRBV10-1	TRBJ2-1	NA	NA	CASSEGGSRDEQFF	TGCGCCAGCAGTGAAGGAGGGAGCCGGGATGAGCAGTTCTTC
18	TRBV10-2	TRBJ2-6	NA	TRBD1	CASLGRPGQPSGANVLTF	TGCGCCAGCCTGGGACGACCGGGACAGCCCTCTGGGGCCAACGTCCTGACTTTC